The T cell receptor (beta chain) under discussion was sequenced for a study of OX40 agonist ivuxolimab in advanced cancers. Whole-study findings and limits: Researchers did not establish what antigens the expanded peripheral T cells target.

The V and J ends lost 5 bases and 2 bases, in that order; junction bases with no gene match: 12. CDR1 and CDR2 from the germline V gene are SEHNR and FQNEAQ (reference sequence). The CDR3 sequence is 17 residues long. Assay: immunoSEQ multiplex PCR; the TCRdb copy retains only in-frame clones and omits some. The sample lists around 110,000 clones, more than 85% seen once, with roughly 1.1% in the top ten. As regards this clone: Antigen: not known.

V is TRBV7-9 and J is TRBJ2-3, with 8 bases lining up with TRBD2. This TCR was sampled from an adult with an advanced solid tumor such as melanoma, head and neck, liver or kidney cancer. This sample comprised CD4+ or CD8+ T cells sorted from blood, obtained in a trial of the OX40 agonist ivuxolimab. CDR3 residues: CASSTPPLAGHTDTQYF. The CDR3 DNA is TGTGCCAGCAGCACCCCCCCGCTAGCGGGCCACACAGATACGCAGTATTTT.